A selection of T cell receptor beta chains follows, all from one sample in a study of T cell clones after liver transplantation. Sequencing used immunoSEQ multiplex PCR; TCRdb keeps in-frame clones, though not all of them. The sample holds 77,000 or so clones; 75% to 85% are singletons and the top ten take 0.79%. The sample was CD4+ T cells from blood, taken 12 months after liver transplant. The origin of the receptors is a human patient who received a liver transplant. Some T cells may be transferred from the graft donor. Each CDR3 is given with its conserved first and last residue. A D gene is named only where the DNA matches it firmly. Clone size is not always given. Where it is, it says once, few, many or a class for expanded clones.

cdr3_length,clone_size,j_call,d_call,v_call,cdr3_nt,cdr3_aa
15,.,TRBJ2-1,.,TRBV28,TGTGCCAGCCATCAAAGGGGCGGTTCCTACAATGAGCAGTTCTTC,CASHQRGGSYNEQFF
14,.,TRBJ1-2,TRBD1,TRBV5-1,TGCGCCAGCAGCTTGACAGGGGGAAGCTATGGCTACACCTTC,CASSLTGGSYGYTF
13,.,TRBJ1-1,.,TRBV29-1,TGCAGCGTTGGACGAGTACGGGACACTGAAGCTTTCTTT,CSVGRVRDTEAFF
15,few,TRBJ2-1,TRBD2,TRBV28,TGTGCCAGCAGTTCAGGGACTAGCGGGAGAAATGAGCAGTTCTTC,CASSSGTSGRNEQFF
14,.,TRBJ2-3,TRBD1,TRBV5-1,TGCGCCAGCAGCGTAGGACAGGGCACAGATACGCAGTATTTT,CASSVGQGTDTQYF
15,.,TRBJ1-5,TRBD1,TRBV6-1,TGTGCCAGCATGGGTAGGGGGCAAAGCAATCAGCCCCAGCATTTT,CASMGRGQSNQPQHF
14,.,TRBJ2-1,TRBD2,TRBV7-6,TGTGCCAGCAGCTTACCTAGCGGGAGGTTTGAGCAGTTCTTC,CASSLPSGRFEQFF
14,.,TRBJ1-2,.,TRBV2,TGTGCCAGCAGTCCCGTGGGTGCGGGGTATGGCTACACCTTC,CASSPVGAGYGYTF
16,.,TRBJ1-1,TRBD1,TRBV7-2,TGTGCCAGCAGCCCCCGAGGGGGCTTTGTGAACACTGAAGCTTTCTTT,CASSPRGGFVNTEAFF
16,.,TRBJ1-3,.,TRBV2,TGTGCCAGCACCACACACGGGACCCCCTCTGGAAACACCATATATTTT,CASTTHGTPSGNTIYF
15,.,TRBJ2-7,TRBD2,TRBV30,TGTGCCTGGAGACTAGCGGGAGACTTCTCCTACGAGCAGTACTTC,CAWRLAGDFSYEQYF
15,.,TRBJ2-1,.,TRBV7-2,TGTGCCAGCACCCCCGTAGCGTGGGCCCGCAATGAGCAGTTCTTC,CASTPVAWARNEQFF
13,.,TRBJ1-2,TRBD1,TRBV30,TGTGCCTGGAGTAGGGACAGACCCTATGGCTACACCTTC,CAWSRDRPYGYTF
15,.,TRBJ2-3,.,TRBV6-4,TGTGCCAGCAGTGTAGGTAGGGCCAGCGCAGATACGCAGTATTTT,CASSVGRASADTQYF
15,once,TRBJ2-1,.,TRBV19,TGTGCCAGTAGTATAGGCCCCGGGGGTTACAATGAGCAGTTCTTC,CASSIGPGGYNEQFF
15,few,TRBJ2-7,.,TRBV13,TGTGCCAGCAGCCAATCGACGGGAGTGGCCTACGAGCAGTACTTC,CASSQSTGVAYEQYF
14,.,TRBJ2-3,TRBD2,TRBV25-1,TGTGCCAGCAGTGAGGGACTAGCGGAAGATACGCAGTATTTT,CASSEGLAEDTQYF
15,.,TRBJ2-1,TRBD2,TRBV2,TGTGCCAGCAGTTCTGACGGGACTAGCGGGGGCAAGGGATTCTTC,CASSSDGTSGGKGFF
17,.,TRBJ2-6,TRBD1,TRBV5-1,TGCGCCAGCAGCCCAGGACAGGGGGCTTCTGGGGCCAACGTCCTGACTTTC,CASSPGQGASGANVLTF
13,.,TRBJ1-1,.,TRBV15,TGTGCCACCAGCAGACCACCGGACACTGAAGCTTTCTTT,CATSRPPDTEAFF
14,.,TRBJ2-7,.,TRBV11-2,TGTGCCAGCAGCTTATTGGGGGGAAGGTACGAGCAGTACTTC,CASSLLGGRYEQYF
15,few,TRBJ1-5,.,TRBV7-2,TGTGCCAGCAGCCCCGTCACAGGGTCGGGTCAGCCCCAGCATTTT,CASSPVTGSGQPQHF